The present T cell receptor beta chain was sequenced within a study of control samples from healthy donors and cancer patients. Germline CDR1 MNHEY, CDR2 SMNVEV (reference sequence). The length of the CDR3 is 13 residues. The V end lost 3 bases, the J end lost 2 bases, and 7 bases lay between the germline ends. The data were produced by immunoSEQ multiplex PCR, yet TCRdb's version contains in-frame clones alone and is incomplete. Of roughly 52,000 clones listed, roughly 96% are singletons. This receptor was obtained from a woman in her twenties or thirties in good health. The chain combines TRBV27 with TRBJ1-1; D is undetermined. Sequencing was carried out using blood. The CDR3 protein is CASSLKSNTEAFF. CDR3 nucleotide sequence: TGTGCCAGCAGTTTGAAGTCAAACACTGAAGCTTTCTTT.